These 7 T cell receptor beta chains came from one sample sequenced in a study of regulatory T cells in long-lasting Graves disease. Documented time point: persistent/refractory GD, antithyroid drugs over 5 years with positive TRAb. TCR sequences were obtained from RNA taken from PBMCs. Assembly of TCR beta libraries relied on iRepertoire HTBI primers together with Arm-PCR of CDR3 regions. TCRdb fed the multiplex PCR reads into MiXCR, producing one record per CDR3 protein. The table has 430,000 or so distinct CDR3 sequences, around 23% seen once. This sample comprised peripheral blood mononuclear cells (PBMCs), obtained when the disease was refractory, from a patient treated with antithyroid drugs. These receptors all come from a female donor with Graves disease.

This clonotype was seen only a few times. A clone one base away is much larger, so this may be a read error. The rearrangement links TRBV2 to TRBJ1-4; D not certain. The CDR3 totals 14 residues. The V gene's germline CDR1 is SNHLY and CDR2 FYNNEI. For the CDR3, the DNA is TGTGCCAACAGTGAACCTCAGGACGGGGAAAAACTGTTTTTT. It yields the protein CANSEPQDGEKLFF.

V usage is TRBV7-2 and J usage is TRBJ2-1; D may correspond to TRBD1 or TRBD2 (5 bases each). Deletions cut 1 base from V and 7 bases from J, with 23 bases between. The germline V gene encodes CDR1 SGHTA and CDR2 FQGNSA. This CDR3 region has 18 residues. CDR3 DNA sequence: TGTGCCAGCAGCTTAGTAGGGTATCCGGGGCCTGGCGGAAATGAGCAGTTCTTC. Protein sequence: CASSLVGYPGPGGNEQFF.

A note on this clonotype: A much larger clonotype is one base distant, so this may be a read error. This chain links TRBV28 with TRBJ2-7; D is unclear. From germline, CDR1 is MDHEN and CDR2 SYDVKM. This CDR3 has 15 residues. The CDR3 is CASRVGVGLSCERYF. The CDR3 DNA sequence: TGTGCCAGCAGGGTTGGGGTGGGCCTCTCCTGCGAGCGGTACTTC.

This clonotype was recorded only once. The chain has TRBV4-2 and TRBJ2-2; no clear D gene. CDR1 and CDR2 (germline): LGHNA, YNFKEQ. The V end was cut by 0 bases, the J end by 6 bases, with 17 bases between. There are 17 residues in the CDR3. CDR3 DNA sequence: TGTGCCAGCAGCCAAGAGTATCGCCTCCTTCTTCCCGGGGAGCTGTTTTTT. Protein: CASSQEYRLLLPGELFF.

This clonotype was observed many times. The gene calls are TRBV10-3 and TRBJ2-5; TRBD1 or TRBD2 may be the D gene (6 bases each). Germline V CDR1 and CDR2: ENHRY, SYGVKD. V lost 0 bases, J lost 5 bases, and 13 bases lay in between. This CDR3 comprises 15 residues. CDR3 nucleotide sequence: TGTGCCATCAGTGAGTCGACCGGGGGCAGGGAGACCCAGTACTTC. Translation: CAISESTGGRETQYF.

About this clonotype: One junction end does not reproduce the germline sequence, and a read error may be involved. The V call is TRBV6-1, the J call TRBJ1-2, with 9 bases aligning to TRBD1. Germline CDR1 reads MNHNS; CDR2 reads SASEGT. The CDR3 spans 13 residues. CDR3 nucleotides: TGTGCCAGCAGGCCAGGGACAGGGTATGGCCACACCTTC. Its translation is CASRPGTGYGHTF.

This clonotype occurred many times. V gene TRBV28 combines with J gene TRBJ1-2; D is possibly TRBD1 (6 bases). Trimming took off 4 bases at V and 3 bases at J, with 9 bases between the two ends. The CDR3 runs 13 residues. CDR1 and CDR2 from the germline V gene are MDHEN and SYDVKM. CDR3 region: CASSSQGHYGYTF. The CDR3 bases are TGTGCCAGCAGTTCACAGGGCCACTATGGCTACACCTTC.